Listed below are T cell receptor beta chains from one sample, sequenced in a study of cytomegalovirus exposure and HLA in healthy donors. Sequenced by immunoSEQ multiplex PCR; TCRdb stores in-frame clones only, minus some. The sample carries about 140,000 clones, more than 75% recorded once. The sample was PBMCs. These receptor sequences come from a man aged 50-59 years in good health and CMV-seronegative. The conserved cysteine and the conserved F or W are not part of the CDR3 here.

v_gene	j_gene	CDR3aa
TRBV29-1	TRBJ2-6	SVGQGASGANVLT
TRBV19	TRBJ2-7	ASRIEGHATYEQY
TRBV6-1	TRBJ1-1	ASSEGTGGRGTEAF
TRBV18	TRBJ2-1	ASSIASNNEQF
TRBV5-4	TRBJ2-5	ASSGRTGGLIETQY
TRBV7-2	TRBJ1-5	ASSLGQGESGPQH
TRBV27	TRBJ1-1	ASSLSRVNTEAF
TRBV7-2	TRBJ1-2	ASSSRDREDYGYT
TRBV19	TRBJ1-2	ASSTDTNYGYT
TRBV6-1	TRBJ1-2	ASSESPRLANYGYT
TRBV10-2	TRBJ2-7	ASSGGRTPYDEQY
TRBV5-1	TRBJ2-1	ASSQAGTGAYNEQF
TRBV7-9	TRBJ1-1	ATDHGVEAF
TRBV29-1	TRBJ2-5	SVEPTGGKETQY
TRBV19	TRBJ2-1	ASSMYESSYNEQF
TRBV30	TRBJ1-5	AWGTDSNQPQH
TRBV11-2	TRBJ1-2	ASSHEFATDYGYT